The rows below give T cell receptor beta chains drawn from one sample of a study of cytomegalovirus exposure and HLA in healthy donors. TCRdb's table, derived via immunoSEQ multiplex PCR, lists solely in-frame clones and lacks some. Here the sample spans about 140,000 clones, 60% to 75% being singletons. The sequenced sample consisted of PBMCs. These receptors all come from a human donor in good health. The CDR3 runs from the conserved cysteine through the conserved F or W. Expanded clones are given a class, and other clones once, few, many or no size at all.

J gene,V gene,clone size,CDR3 protein
TRBJ2-7,TRBV7-9,NA,CASRNSHEQYF
TRBJ2-7,TRBV29-1,NA,CSVVPGVGYEQYF
TRBJ2-2,TRBV4-2,NA,CASSSGTQNTGELFF
TRBJ2-1,TRBV28,NA,CASSFSGFYNEQFF
TRBJ2-5,TRBV6-6,NA,CASSYSTAQETQYF
TRBJ2-4,TRBV11-3,NA,CASSRQGRGVQYF
TRBJ2-5,TRBV7-9,NA,CASSPSSGETQYF
TRBJ1-5,TRBV25-1,NA,CASSETGGGQPQHF
TRBJ1-1,TRBV11-3,NA,CASSPLAGTEAFF
TRBJ1-1,TRBV14,few,CASSQAPGTEAFF
TRBJ2-3,TRBV9,few,CASSPPGTDTQYF
TRBJ2-1,TRBV7-2,once,CASSPADSGYNEQFF
TRBJ2-6,TRBV7-9,NA,CASSLAGGSGANVLTF
TRBJ2-1,TRBV27,NA,CASQLVGLGDVGKRDNEQFF
TRBJ1-1,TRBV7-3,NA,CASSLGDSSTEAFF
TRBJ2-1,TRBV28,NA,CASSSGGRPWINEQFF
TRBJ1-3,TRBV2,NA,CASGVFQGSSGNTIYF
TRBJ2-7,TRBV19,NA,CASSRSTGGPYEQYF
TRBJ2-5,TRBV7-3,NA,CASSLSSGRAGETQYF
TRBJ2-7,TRBV2,once,CASRQGGNYEQYF
TRBJ2-5,TRBV2,NA,CASTYDLVRQETQYF
TRBJ1-1,TRBV18,NA,CASSTTGNTEAFF
TRBJ1-1,TRBV15,NA,CATEGGWGNTEAFF
TRBJ2-1,TRBV7-2,NA,CASSLGQGKWNEQFF
TRBJ2-3,TRBV10-2,NA,CASRPGTGDTDTQYF
TRBJ2-5,TRBV7-2,NA,CASSFSGGGETQYF
TRBJ1-1,TRBV7-9,few,CASSPFGQGVTEAFF
TRBJ2-5,TRBV9,NA,CASSVGGVAETQYF
TRBJ2-2,TRBV5-4,NA,CASSLLRELNTGELFF
TRBJ2-1,TRBV12-5,few,CASGLDIGLASVGEQFF
TRBJ2-5,TRBV6-5,once,CASSYALREAQYF
TRBJ2-2,TRBV18,NA,CASSPAAFRTGELFF
TRBJ1-2,TRBV29-1,NA,CSVIPGGRGAGGYGYTF
TRBJ2-2,TRBV7-3,NA,CASSPTGLAGRTGELFF
TRBJ2-3,TRBV6-6,once,CASRPHPGDSTDTQYF
TRBJ2-3,TRBV5-1,NA,CASSWGQGKDTQYF
TRBJ1-3,TRBV5-4,few,CASSTEQRTGDRNTIYF
TRBJ2-5,TRBV5-1,NA,CASSQDRETQYF
TRBJ2-1,TRBV5-1,NA,CASSSGGQSYNEQFF